Following are 25 T cell receptor beta chains from one sample sequenced in a study of identifying expanded T cells in peripheral blood. This table comes from immunoSEQ multiplex PCR, and its TCRdb copy is limited to in-frame clones, with some not included. The table lists fewer than 60,000 clones, approximately 79% of them singletons. Sequencing was done on a sample of blood. The source is a person aged 18 to 70 in good health.

The chain employs TRBV6-5 and TRBJ2-7; 7 bases fit TRBD2. Losses at the gene ends were 4 bases for V and 5 bases for J; bases not matched to a gene: 5. Germline V CDR1 and CDR2: MNHEY, SVGAGI. This CDR3 comprises 13 residues. CDR3 sequence reads: CASSSTSWDEQYF. CDR3 sequence (DNA): TGTGCCAGCAGTTCGACTAGCTGGGACGAGCAGTACTTC.

The CDR3 nucleotides are TGTGCCAGCAGCCTTCGAGGGGGAGCGGGGGGCCCCACAGATACGCAGTATTTT. Its translation: CASSLRGGAGGPTDTQYF. V usage is TRBV11-2 and J usage is TRBJ2-3; 9 nucleotides align to TRBD2. The V and J ends lost 5 bases and 2 bases, in that order; junction bases with no gene match: 14. CDR1 is SGHAT and CDR2 is FQNNGV in the germline V gene. The CDR3 is 18 residues long.

The chain couples TRBV5-4 to TRBJ1-1, with a possible D match to TRBD1 (6 bases). CDR1 SGHNT and CDR2 YYREEE come from the germline V gene (reference sequence). The CDR3 covers 19 residues. Trimming took off 4 bases at V and 3 bases at J, with 28 bases between the two ends. CDR3 sequence: CASSPGQGTISLGDTEAFF. The CDR3, as DNA: TGTGCCAGCAGCCCTGGGCAGGGGACGATCAGCCTCGGGGACACTGAAGCTTTCTTT.

This chain joins TRBV6-5 and TRBJ1-2, with TRBD1 matching over 7 bases. Germline V gene lookup returns CDR1 MNHEY and CDR2 SVGAGI. CDR3 length equals 15 residues. V was clipped by 6 bases and J by 5 bases; unmatched bases: 12. The CDR3 is CASRSLGQDHYGYTF. As DNA, the CDR3 is TGTGCCAGCAGGTCCCTTGGACAGGACCATTATGGCTACACCTTC.

With regard to this clone: The junction does not match germline at one end; this may be a read error. The V and J genes are TRBV5-4 and TRBJ2-7; 7 nucleotides match TRBD1. The CDR3 has 15 amino acids. The V gene's germline CDR1 is SGHNT and CDR2 YYREEE (reference sequence). CDR3 protein: CAGSLKGPSQGEQYF. DNA of the CDR3: TGTGCCGGCAGCTTGAAAGGGCCTTCACAGGGGGAGCAGTACTTC.

V and J are TRBV4-3 and TRBJ2-3; 8 nucleotides line up with TRBD2. The CDR3 extends over 16 amino acids. V shed 4 bases and J 3 bases; nucleotides not matched to a gene: 9. The germline gives CDR1 LGHNA, CDR2 YSLEER. The CDR3 sequence is CASSPGGAGVTDTQYF. For the CDR3, the DNA is TGCGCCAGCAGCCCCGGAGGAGCGGGAGTTACAGATACGCAGTATTTT.

This chain connects TRBV5-6 to TRBJ2-7; the D gene is possibly TRBD1 (6 bases). V lost 2 bases and J lost 3, with 12 bases in between. CDR3 length: 14 residues. Germline CDR1 and CDR2: SGHDT and YYEEEE. CDR3 in amino acids: CASSFYTGIYEQYF. The CDR3 coding sequence is TGTGCCAGCAGCTTCTATACAGGGATCTACGAGCAGTACTTC.

J is TRBJ2-7 and V is TRBV6-5; D unclear. V lost 8 bases to trimming and J lost 7 bases, with 18 bases between them. The CDR3 covers 13 residues. Germline CDR1 reads MNHEY; CDR2 reads SVGAGI. The CDR3 sequence is CASVESSRREQYF. Here the CDR3 DNA reads TGTGCCAGCGTAGAGTCGAGTCGACGGGAGCAGTACTTC.

V and J are TRBV25-1 and TRBJ1-4; 7 bases agree with TRBD1. Unmatched junction bases numbered 9, after V lost 5 bases and J lost 0 bases. CDR3 length equals 17 residues. Germline V CDR1 and CDR2: MGHDK, SYGVNS. CDR3 protein: CASSTRTGGSTNEKLFF. As DNA, the CDR3 is TGTGCCAGCAGTACCCGGACAGGAGGATCAACTAATGAAAAACTGTTTTTT.

The chain links TRBV2 to TRBJ1-1, with D perhaps matching TRBD1 (5 bases). This CDR3 is built from 14 residues. Germline loops: CDR1 SNHLY, CDR2 FYNNEI. Trimming pared 2 bases from V and 8 bases from J, leaving 15 bases between. The CDR3 DNA reads TGTGCCAGCAGTGAACTCAGGGTCCAGAAGGAAGCTTTCTTT. This gives the protein CASSELRVQKEAFF.

In this sample, this clone turned up many times. The chain combines TRBV30 with TRBJ2-7; the match to TRBD2 covers 13 bases. The CDR3 totals 15 residues. Germline V gene lookup returns CDR1 GTSNPN and CDR2 SVGIG (reference sequence). Unmatched junction bases numbered 10, after V lost 7 bases and J lost 4 bases. CDR3 sequence: CAYGLAGARRYEQYF. CDR3 in DNA: TGTGCCTACGGACTAGCGGGAGCTCGGCGTTACGAGCAGTACTTC. Complete variable domain (other parts from reference TRBV30 and TRBJ2-7): SQTIHQWPATLVQPVGSPLSLECTVEGTSNPNLYWYRQAAGRGLQLLFYSVGIGQISSEVPQNLSASRPQDRQFILSSKKLLLSDSGFYLCAYGLAGARRYEQYFGPGTRLTVT.

The chain combines TRBV19 with TRBJ1-1, with 8 bases fitting TRBD1. CDR3 length: 15 amino acids. J lost 8 bases, V lost 0 bases, and 8 bases had no gene match. Germline-derived CDR1 and CDR2 are LNHDA and SQIVND (reference sequence). In nucleotides, the CDR3 is TGTGCCAGTAGTATAGATCCGGACAGGGATGGCGAAGCTTTCTTT. This gives the protein CASSIDPDRDGEAFF.

V is TRBV12-5 and J is TRBJ1-1; a weak D match, TRBD1 (6 bases). Trimming shortened V by 5 bases and J by 8 bases, and 15 bases separated the two germline ends. The CDR3 is 13 residues long. The V gene's germline CDR1 is LGHNT and CDR2 FRNRAP. The CDR3 DNA follows: TGTGCTAGTGGTGTTGACAGGATTGGAGAAGCTTTCTTT. It translates to CASGVDRIGEAFF.

The DNA of the CDR3 is TGTGCCAGCAAAGCTAGCGGGGGCACTACTGAGCAGTTCTTC. Its translation is CASKASGGTTEQFF. This chain connects TRBV6-5 to TRBJ2-1; 10 bases align to TRBD2. Trimming took 7 bases from V and 9 from J; bases not matched to a gene: 9. Germline CDR1 is MNHEY and CDR2 is SVGAGI. This CDR3 has 14 residues.

The chain employs TRBV6-1 and TRBJ2-1; 10 nucleotides match TRBD1. Germline CDR1 is MNHNS and CDR2 is SASEGT. V trimming: 8 bases; J trimming: 9 bases; junction bases outside the gene matches: 13. This CDR3 has 15 amino acids. CDR3 in DNA: TGTGCCAGCCGACCGGACAGGGGGTTCAATAGTGAGCAGTTCTTC. This sequence encodes CASRPDRGFNSEQFF.

The chain uses TRBV6-1 and TRBJ2-5, with D possibly being TRBD2 (6 bases). The CDR3 contains 14 residues. Germline V CDR1 and CDR2: MNHNS, SASEGT. Trimming took off 4 bases at V and 1 base at J, with 10 bases between the two ends. CDR3 amino acids: CASSGAGSQETQYF. The CDR3 DNA is TGTGCCAGCAGTGGGGCGGGGTCCCAAGAGACCCAGTACTTC.

V usage is TRBV5-5 and J usage is TRBJ2-7, with TRBD1 as a possible D gene (6 bases). The CDR3 runs 15 residues. Trimming took off 4 bases at V and 1 base at J, with 15 bases between the two ends. Germline V gene data show CDR1 as SGHKS and CDR2 as YYEKEE (reference sequence). The DNA for the CDR3 is TGTGCCAGCAGCCTGGAGACAGGAGGATCCTACGAGCAGTACGTC. Translation gives CASSLETGGSYEQYV.

The chain couples TRBV5-1 to TRBJ2-3, with 12 bases that match TRBD2. This CDR3 has 17 amino acids. The V gene end was trimmed by 3 bases and the J gene end by 3 bases; junction bases not matched to a gene: 8. Germline CDR1 is SGHRS and CDR2 is YFSETQ. The CDR3 loop is CASSSKAGTSGTDTQYF. The DNA for the CDR3 is TGCGCCAGCAGCTCGAAAGCCGGGACTAGCGGGACAGATACGCAGTATTTT.

This chain links TRBV2 with TRBJ2-1; 12 bases are shared with TRBD2. Germline V gives CDR1 SNHLY, CDR2 FYNNEI. With 5 bases clipped from V and 4 bases from J, the junction kept 6 bases outside the gene matches. This CDR3 region has 16 residues. As DNA, the CDR3 is TGTGCCAGCAGTCAAACTAGCGGGGGGAGTTACAATGAGCAGTTCTTC. This sequence encodes CASSQTSGGSYNEQFF.

This clone was detected only once. The chain joins TRBV2 to TRBJ2-2; D call uncertain. V lost 7 bases to trimming and J lost 2 bases, with 14 bases between them. Germline CDR1 SNHLY, CDR2 FYNNEI. This CDR3 comprises 15 residues. The CDR3 here is CASTPRHLNTGELFF. The CDR3 DNA reads TGTGCCAGCACCCCCAGACATTTAAACACCGGGGAGCTGTTTTTT.

V gene TRBV29-1 combines with J gene TRBJ2-2; TRBD1 aligns across 7 bases. From germline, CDR1 is SQVTM and CDR2 ANQGSEA. J was trimmed by 1 base and V by 4 bases; bases with no gene match: 0. This CDR3 contains 13 residues. Written as DNA, the CDR3 is TGCAGCGTTGGACAGGGGAACACCGGGGAGCTGTTTTTT. Protein product: CSVGQGNTGELFF.

The chain couples TRBV28 to TRBJ1-1, with D possibly being TRBD1 (6 bases). Trimming shortened V by 3 bases and J by 10 bases, and 18 bases separated the two germline ends. The CDR3 runs 14 residues. Germline V gene sequence: CDR1 MDHEN, CDR2 SYDVKM. The CDR3 reads CASSLGPQQGPAFF. The DNA for the CDR3 is TGTGCCAGCAGTTTGGGCCCTCAACAGGGTCCAGCTTTCTTT.

The rearrangement links TRBV7-2 to TRBJ1-2, with TRBD1 matching 9 bases. CDR1 is SGHTA and CDR2 is FQGNSA in the germline V gene. V dropped 4 bases and J dropped 4; count of bases not matched to a gene: 13. CDR3 length: 17 residues. The CDR3 DNA follows: TGTGCCAGCAGCTCCCGGGACAGGGTAGGAGGTGGCTATGGCTACACCTTC. Translating gives CASSSRDRVGGGYGYTF.

V usage is TRBV12-1 and J usage is TRBJ2-7; no DNA check was done on the table's D call, TRBD1. TRBV12-1 constitutes a pseudogene. The CDR3 has 15 amino acids. The CDR3 loop reads CASSLPGQGAREQYF. The CDR3 DNA follows: TGTGCCAGCAGCCTACCGGGACAGGGGGCGCGGGAGCAGTACTTC.

Here the CDR3 reads CASSVVGSTETQYF. CDR3 DNA: TGTGCCAGCAGCGTAGTTGGCAGTACAGAGACCCAGTACTTC. The rearrangement joins TRBV9 to TRBJ2-5; unclear D gene. With 0 bases removed from V and 4 bases from J, the gap between germline ends came to 10 bases. Per the germline V gene, CDR1 is SGDLS and CDR2 is YYNGEE. The CDR3 has 14 amino acids.